The rows below give T cell receptor beta chains drawn from one sample of a study of cytomegalovirus exposure and HLA in healthy donors. Sequencing was performed with immunoSEQ multiplex PCR; in TCRdb, only in-frame clones are kept and a portion is missing. The sample holds about 110,000 clones, 76% seen once. Sequences were obtained from PBMCs. The receptors originated from a woman aged 45-60 years in good health and CMV-seropositive. Both conserved end residues are trimmed from each CDR3. The D gene is left open where the match is weak.

TRBJ1-1 TRBV7-2 TRBD1 ASSGTGGSTEAF
TRBJ2-1 TRBV5-1 TRBD2 ASSFVASGAFGEQF
TRBJ2-1 TRBV29-1 TRBD2 SVERSSGGNEQF
TRBJ2-7 TRBV7-8 . ASSRTRGEQY
TRBJ2-5 TRBV2 TRBD1 ASTGGDRGSLETQY
TRBJ2-4 TRBV5-3 TRBD2 ARSPGLAFGKNIQY
TRBJ2-1 TRBV6-4 TRBD2 ASSEGGTLQEQF
TRBJ2-1 TRBV5-5 . ASSAQGNEQF
TRBJ2-1 TRBV7-8 TRBD2 ASSPIAGEVENEQF
TRBJ2-5 TRBV11-2 . ASSFRGEDQETQY
TRBJ2-1 TRBV7-6 TRBD2 ASTLYQGLGQF
TRBJ2-7 TRBV6-5 TRBD1 ASRSGTGVEQY
TRBJ2-7 TRBV7-3 TRBD1 ASSPQTGLEQY
TRBJ1-1 TRBV6-5 . ASSYPGGNTEAF
TRBJ2-3 TRBV2 TRBD1 ASIRDRGSGTDTQY
TRBJ2-7 TRBV25-1 TRBD2 ASRLAGGDEQY
TRBJ2-2 TRBV29-1 . SVEYRSGELF
TRBJ2-3 TRBV4-3 . ASSPGLRLWQY
TRBJ1-1 TRBV9 TRBD1 ASSAADRGQTEAF
TRBJ1-3 TRBV5-3 . ARSVNRVLGDTIY
TRBJ2-7 TRBV6-5 TRBD1 ASSQRTGLYEQY
TRBJ1-1 TRBV5-1 . ASSWDMNTEAF
TRBJ2-3 TRBV6-1 . ASSVDSTSTDTQY
TRBJ1-1 TRBV19 . ASTLAEGIGTEAF
TRBJ2-7 TRBV4-1 . ASSQVLATYEQY
TRBJ2-3 TRBV9 TRBD2 ASSVGYAGVTDTQY
TRBJ1-2 TRBV18 . ASSPLYRDYGYT
TRBJ1-4 TRBV27 . ASSRYRGREEKLF
TRBJ2-5 TRBV7-6 . ASSSLGALGGQETQY
TRBJ1-6 TRBV6-5 . ASSYSKGVGNSPLH
TRBJ1-2 TRBV5-6 . ASSFRDYGYT
TRBJ2-1 TRBV7-8 TRBD2 ASSFSTSTEQF
TRBJ2-7 TRBV11-1 . ASSLSAKEQY
TRBJ2-2 TRBV7-6 . ASSAQITGNTGELF
TRBJ1-2 TRBV6-5 . ASSSTTGFCT
TRBJ1-1 TRBV9 . ASSVGGGSEAF
TRBJ2-7 TRBV7-2 . ASSGGGPSSYEQY
TRBJ1-4 TRBV6-5 . ASSYDLRGEKLF
TRBJ2-3 TRBV18 . ASSWGAGTTDTQY
TRBJ2-7 TRBV6-6 TRBD2 ASSYSASGPTYEQY
TRBJ2-1 TRBV13 . ASSTTYSGGLYNEQF
TRBJ2-6 TRBV6-5 . ASTPRYSGANGLT
TRBJ2-5 TRBV7-9 TRBD1 ASSRTGGGQETQY
TRBJ2-1 TRBV7-3 TRBD2 ASSSQRGNEQF
TRBJ1-2 TRBV10-1 . ASSVGRRGYGYT
TRBJ2-3 TRBV7-2 . ASSLEVPGVGDTQY